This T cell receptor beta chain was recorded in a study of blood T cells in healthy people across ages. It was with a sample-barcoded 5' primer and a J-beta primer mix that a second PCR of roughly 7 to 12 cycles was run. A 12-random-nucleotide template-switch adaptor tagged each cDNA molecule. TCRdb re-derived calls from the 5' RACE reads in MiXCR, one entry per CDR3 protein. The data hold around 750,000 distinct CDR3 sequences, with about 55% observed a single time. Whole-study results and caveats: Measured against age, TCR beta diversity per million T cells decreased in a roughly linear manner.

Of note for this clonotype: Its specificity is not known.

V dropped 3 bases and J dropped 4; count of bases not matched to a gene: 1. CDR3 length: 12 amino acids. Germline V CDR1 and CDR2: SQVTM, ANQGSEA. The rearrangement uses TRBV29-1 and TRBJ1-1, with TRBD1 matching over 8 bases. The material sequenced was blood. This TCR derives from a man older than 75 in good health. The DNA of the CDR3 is TGCAGCGTTGATACAGGGGGCACTGAAGCTTTCTTT. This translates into CSVDTGGTEAFF.